What follows are 20 T cell receptor beta chains derived from one specimen sequenced in a study of blood T cell repertoires in COVID-19 (TCRdb year 2020). The library came from the immunoSEQ multiplex PCR assay. TCRdb re-hosts the immuneACCESS table, in-frame sequences only. Its copies lack some clones; in the studies checked, an unresolved V gene accounts for under half of them, and the cause for the rest is not known. The sample yields about 270,000 clones; around 88% were counted once. Around 5.4% of the sample lies in the top ten. Sequenced input: peripheral blood. Receptors were obtained from a man older than 75 with acute or convalescent COVID-19.

This chain joins TRBV18 and TRBJ2-1, with TRBD2 matching 7 bases. Germline loops: CDR1 KGHSH, CDR2 LQKENI. The CDR3 is 16 residues long. The ends lost 6 bases at V and 4 bases at J; junction bases unmatched: 12. The DNA for the CDR3 is TGTGCCAGCTCTACCAGGGCCGCGGGGGAATACAATGAGCAGTTCTTC. Translating gives CASSTRAAGEYNEQFF.

This chain uses TRBV6-5 with TRBJ1-1; D is unresolved. CDR3 length: 14 amino acids. Trimming left V 6 bases short and J 1 base short, with 12 bases between. From germline, CDR1 is MNHEY and CDR2 SVGAGI. CDR3 sequence (DNA): TGTGCCAGCAGGAGGCCTGAGAGGAACACTGAAGCTTTCTTT. It codes for CASRRPERNTEAFF.

This chain joins TRBV19 and TRBJ2-4; 10 bases line up with TRBD2. Trimming removed 5 bases from V and 0 bases from J; junction bases left unmatched: 13. Germline CDR1 reads LNHDA; CDR2 reads SQIVND (reference sequence). The CDR3 runs to 19 residues. The CDR3 region is CASSSRQREGPLAKNIQYF. CDR3 coding DNA: TGTGCCAGTAGTTCGCGGCAGCGGGAGGGACCTTTAGCCAAAAACATTCAGTACTTC. The complete variable domain, with remaining parts taken from reference TRBV19 and TRBJ2-4, reads DGGITQSPKYLFRKEGQNVTLSCEQNLNHDAMYWYRQDPGQGLRLIYYSQIVNDFQKGDIAEGYSVSREKKESFPLTVTSAQKNPTAFYLCASSSRQREGPLAKNIQYFGAGTRLSVL.

This chain links TRBV27 with TRBJ2-7; D is possibly TRBD1 (5 bases). The CDR3 contains 11 residues. With 4 bases removed from V and 13 bases from J, the gap between germline ends came to 14 bases. Germline values: CDR1 MNHEY, CDR2 SMNVEV (reference sequence). The CDR3 loop is CASSSPTVIYF. The CDR3 coding sequence is TGTGCCAGCAGTTCACCGACAGTCATATACTTC.

The V gene is TRBV19, the J gene TRBJ2-1, with TRBD1 matching over 9 bases. V shed 7 bases and J 12 bases; nucleotides not matched to a gene: 13. This CDR3 spans 14 amino acids. CDR1 and CDR2 (germline): LNHDA, SQIVND (reference sequence). The chain's CDR3 is CASKGTGQGIVQFF. In DNA, the CDR3 is TGTGCCAGTAAGGGGACAGGGCAAGGTATCGTGCAGTTCTTC.

The V and J genes are TRBV5-1 and TRBJ2-3, with unresolved D. The CDR3 contains 14 residues. Trimming shortened V by 4 bases and J by 2 bases, and 11 bases separated the two germline ends. Germline CDR1 SGHRS, CDR2 YFSETQ. The CDR3 loop reads CASSPTLDTDTQYF. In DNA form, the CDR3 reads TGCGCCAGCAGCCCCACCCTAGACACAGATACGCAGTATTTT.

This chain joins TRBV3-1 (or the pseudogene TRBV3-2) and TRBJ2-7; 7 nucleotides align to TRBD1. Germline CDR1 reads LGHDT; CDR2 reads YNNKEL (reference sequence). J was trimmed by 3 bases and V by 5 bases; bases with no gene match: 7. This CDR3 is built from 14 residues. CDR3 amino acids: CASSYGDSRYEQYF. As DNA, the CDR3 is TGTGCCAGCAGCTACGGGGACAGTCGCTACGAGCAGTACTTC.

This chain connects TRBV27 to TRBJ1-2; 9 bases line up with TRBD1. In germline, CDR1 is MNHEY, CDR2 SMNVEV (reference sequence). The trim removed 6 bases at V and 8 bases at J, leaving 10 bases unmatched. CDR3 length: 14 residues. CDR3 sequence: CASRPDRGSWGYTF. The CDR3 DNA reads as TGTGCCAGCAGACCGGACAGGGGATCTTGGGGCTACACCTTC.

The J gene is TRBJ1-2, the V gene TRBV29-1, with D perhaps matching TRBD1 (6 bases). The CDR3 is 15 amino acids. Trimming stripped 4 bases from V and 0 bases from J, with 15 bases between. CDR1 is SQVTM, CDR2 ANQGSEA, per germline. The CDR3 reads CSVGGTGSTNYGYTF. CDR3 sequence (DNA): TGCAGCGTTGGAGGAACAGGGTCGACTAACTATGGCTACACCTTC.

The chain employs TRBV2 and TRBJ1-6, with D tentatively TRBD1 (6 bases). V lost 4 bases to trimming and J lost 6 bases, with 13 bases between them. Germline CDR1 is SNHLY and CDR2 is FYNNEI. CDR3 length: 15 amino acids. CDR3 sequence reads: CASSGQGLGNSPLHF. The CDR3 DNA reads as TGTGCCAGCAGTGGGCAGGGGTTAGGTAATTCACCCCTCCACTTT. Supplemented by reference TRBV2 and TRBJ1-6, the full variable domain reads EPEVTQTPSHQVTQMGQEVILRCVPISNHLYFYWYRQILGQKVEFLVSFYNNEISEKSEIFDDQFSVERPDGSNFTLKIRSTKLEDSAMYFCASSGQGLGNSPLHFGNGTRLTVT.

This clone was seen only once. The CDR3 loop is CASSSYGTGGGGEQFF. The DNA for the CDR3 is TGTGCCAGCAGTTCCTACGGGACAGGGGGTGGGGGTGAGCAGTTCTTC. The gene calls are TRBV28 and TRBJ2-1; TRBD1 matches 11 bases. The CDR3 spans 16 residues. CDR1 is MDHEN and CDR2 is SYDVKM in the germline V gene. V gave up 4 bases and J gave up 9 bases; unmatched junction bases: 11.

The rearrangement links TRBV5-1 to TRBJ2-1, with TRBD2 identical over 12 bases. Germline V gene data show CDR1 as SGHRS and CDR2 as YFSETQ. This CDR3 has 17 residues. The trim removed 1 base at V and 3 bases at J, leaving 5 bases unmatched. The CDR3 region is CASSLTSSGGDYNEQFF. CDR3 nucleotides: TGCGCCAGCAGCTTGACCTCTAGCGGGGGGGACTACAATGAGCAGTTCTTC.

The genes are TRBV19 and TRBJ2-2, with D possibly TRBD2 on 6 matching bases. V was clipped by 3 bases and J by 3 bases, with 20 bases between them. The germline CDR1 and CDR2 sequences are LNHDA and SQIVND (reference sequence). CDR3 length: 18 residues. The CDR3: CASSMPTSGLLYTGELFF. CDR3 nucleotide sequence: TGTGCCAGTAGTATGCCGACCTCCGGACTACTTTACACCGGGGAGCTGTTTTTT.

J is TRBJ2-7 and V is TRBV7-6; 10 nucleotides line up with TRBD1. Germline CDR1 SGHVS, CDR2 FNYEAQ. This CDR3 is 15 amino acids long. The junction had 6 bases not matched to a gene; V was cut back by 5 bases and J by 2 bases. The CDR3 sequence is CASSRTGTGAYEQYF. In DNA form, the CDR3 reads TGTGCCAGCAGCCGAACGGGGACAGGGGCCTACGAGCAGTACTTC. Full variable domain (remainder filled in from reference TRBV7-6 and TRBJ2-7): GAGVSQSPRYKVTKRGQDVALRCDPISGHVSLYWYRQALGQGPEFLTYFNYEAQQDKSGLPNDRFSAERPEGSISTLTIQRTEQRDSAMYRCASSRTGTGAYEQYFGPGTRLTVT.

The chain joins TRBV7-6 to TRBJ2-5, with 13 nucleotides matching TRBD2. V was pared by 2 bases and J by 4 bases, with 4 bases of the junction left unmatched. The CDR3 spans 16 residues. The germline gives CDR1 SGHVS, CDR2 FNYEAQ. CDR3 in DNA: TGTGCCAGCAGCTTAAGACTAGCGGGGGGCCCAGAGACCCAGTACTTC. This translates into CASSLRLAGGPETQYF.

The chain employs TRBV28 and TRBJ2-7; 7 positions agree with TRBD1. This CDR3 comprises 15 residues. V shed 5 bases, J shed 3 bases, and the junction held 10 bases outside the gene matches. Per the germline V gene, CDR1 is MDHEN and CDR2 is SYDVKM. CDR3 sequence: CASSRAGTAYYEQYF. In DNA form, the CDR3 reads TGTGCCAGCAGTAGAGCCGGGACAGCCTACTACGAGCAGTACTTC.

This chain links TRBV3-1 (or the pseudogene TRBV3-2) with TRBJ2-1; D unresolved. Germline V gene sequence: CDR1 LGHDT, CDR2 YNNKEL (reference sequence). The V end lost 1 base, the J end lost 0 bases, and 7 bases lay between the germline ends. The length of the CDR3 is 15 residues. CDR3 sequence: CASSQGQDSYNEQFF. CDR3 nucleotide sequence: TGTGCCAGCAGCCAAGGGCAAGACTCCTACAATGAGCAGTTCTTC.

This clone was picked up one time. V gene TRBV4-1 combines with J gene TRBJ2-5, with TRBD2 matching over 10 bases. After removal of 4 bases from V and 11 bases from J, the junction contained 7 bases not matched to a gene. Germline V gene sequence: CDR1 MGHRA, CDR2 YSYEKL. The CDR3 sequence is 13 residues long. CDR3 amino acids: CASSPTERGGQYF. The CDR3 nucleotides are TGCGCCAGCAGCCCTACCGAGCGGGGGGGTCAGTACTTC.

This clone was found a few times. The rearrangement joins TRBV4-2 to TRBJ1-5; TRBD1 agrees at 10 bases. CDR1 and CDR2 from the germline V gene are LGHNA and YNFKEQ. V lost 4 bases and J lost 0; bases outside the gene matches: 9. The CDR3 covers 18 residues. CDR3 sequence: CASSRGDRGIYSNQPQHF. The CDR3 region has the DNA TGTGCCAGCAGCCGCGGGGACAGGGGAATTTATAGCAATCAGCCCCAGCATTTT.

The chain combines TRBV20-1 with TRBJ2-7; TRBD1 is a possible D gene (6 bases). The CDR3 is 11 residues long. Germline V CDR1 and CDR2: DFQATT, SNEGSKA (reference sequence). The V and J ends lost 3 bases and 3 bases respectively, with 6 bases between them. CDR3 in amino acids: CSASRGYEQYF. CDR3 nucleotide sequence: TGCAGTGCTAGCAGGGGCTACGAGCAGTACTTC.